These 15 T cell receptor beta chains were all obtained from the same sample, sequenced in a study of sequential checkpoint blockade in melanoma. Treatment given: randomized to nivolumab then ipilimumab (arm A) or the reverse (arm B). The repertoire was sequenced with immunoSEQ multiplex PCR; TCRdb's copy has only in-frame clones and lacks some. The sample includes about 28,000 clones, roughly 89% of them seen just once. Specimen: CD8+ T cells sorted from blood (inferred from file names), collected from a patient given nivolumab and ipilimumab in sequence. The origin of the receptors is a human donor with melanoma.

The genes are TRBV29-1 and TRBJ2-5, with D possibly being TRBD2 (6 bases). CDR3 length equals 12 residues. The V gene lost 3 bases and the J gene lost 5 bases, with 10 bases spanning the gap. The germline CDR1 and CDR2 sequences are SQVTM and ANQGSEA. The CDR3, as DNA: TGCAGCGTTGAGGGGGGAACGGAGACCCAGTACTTC. Its protein is CSVEGGTETQYF.

The chain couples TRBV19 to TRBJ2-5; the match to TRBD1 covers 8 bases. The DNA matches TRBJ2-7 better at its end, which makes the J call doubtful. Germline loops: CDR1 LNHDA, CDR2 SQIVND (reference sequence). The CDR3 is 15 amino acids. The CDR3 nucleotides read TGTGCCAGTACCGAGGGGATGGGACAGGCCTACGAGCAGTACTTC. It translates to CASTEGMGQAYEQYF.

The gene calls are TRBV19 and TRBJ2-1; maybe TRBD1 (5 bases). This CDR3 region has 13 residues. V dropped 6 bases and J dropped 2 bases, with 8 bases sitting between them. CDR1 and CDR2 from the germline V gene are LNHDA and SQIVND (reference sequence). The CDR3, as DNA: TGTGCCAGTAGGCAGGGCCCCTACAATGAGCAGTTCTTC. It translates to CASRQGPYNEQFF.

This sequence joins TRBV28 and TRBJ1-5; the match to TRBD1 covers 9 bases. The junction had 9 bases not matched to a gene; V was cut back by 8 bases and J by 7 bases. The length of the CDR3 is 14 residues. Germline CDR1 is MDHEN and CDR2 is SYDVKM. CDR3 in amino acids: CASGATGGRQPQHF. CDR3 nucleotide sequence: TGTGCCAGCGGCGCAACAGGGGGCAGGCAGCCCCAGCATTTT.

This chain connects TRBV19 to TRBJ1-5; D may be TRBD1 (6 bases). There are 14 residues in the CDR3. Germline CDR1 reads LNHDA; CDR2 reads SQIVND (reference sequence). V gave up 11 bases and J gave up 0 bases, with 14 bases separating them. DNA of the CDR3: TGTGCCTCTTACTTACAGGGTAGCAATCAGCCCCAGCATTTT. It codes for CASYLQGSNQPQHF.

The chain uses TRBV5-8 and TRBJ1-5; D possibly corresponds to TRBD1 (6 bases). The CDR3 sequence is 14 residues long. Per the germline V gene, CDR1 is SGHTS and CDR2 is YDEGEE. Trimming shortened V by 5 bases and J by 7 bases, and 16 bases separated the two germline ends. The CDR3 nucleotides are TGTGCCAGCAGTTTCGACGGAACAGGGCAGCCCCAGCATTTT. Amino acids: CASSFDGTGQPQHF.

The chain links TRBV28 to TRBJ2-1; D is perhaps TRBD2 (7 bases). V was trimmed by 4 bases and J by 13 bases, leaving 20 bases between them. CDR1 MDHEN and CDR2 SYDVKM come from the germline V gene. The CDR3 length is 14 residues. The CDR3 DNA reads TGTGCCAGCAGTTCTAGCGGAAACAGGGAGGCCCAGTTCTTC. It translates to CASSSSGNREAQFF. Complete variable domain (other parts from reference TRBV28 and TRBJ2-1): DVKVTQSSRYLVKRTGEKVFLECVQDMDHENMFWYRQDPGLGLRLIYFSYDVKMKEKGDIPEGYSVSREKKERFSLILESASTNQTSMYLCASSSSGNREAQFFGPGTRLTVL.

The chain employs TRBV7-6 and TRBJ1-3; a possible D gene is TRBD1 (5 bases). V was shortened by 5 bases and J by 4 bases, with 15 bases between the two germline ends. The CDR3 runs to 15 residues. Germline V gives CDR1 SGHVS, CDR2 FNYEAQ. The CDR3 loop reads CASSQSGIYGNTIYF. DNA of the CDR3: TGTGCCAGCAGCCAATCAGGGATTTACGGAAACACCATATATTTT.

The gene calls are TRBV7-2 and TRBJ2-3, with TRBD2 matching 14 bases. After removal of 4 bases from V and 9 bases from J, the junction contained 9 bases not matched to a gene. CDR3 length equals 16 residues. Looked up from germline, CDR1 is SGHTA and CDR2 is FQGNSA. The CDR3 spells CASSSWRGLAGVTQYF. The CDR3 DNA reads TGTGCCAGCAGCTCCTGGCGGGGACTAGCGGGGGTCACGCAGTATTTT.

This clone was seen a handful of times. This chain uses TRBV14 with TRBJ1-2; tentative D call: TRBD1 (6 bases). Germline CDR1 is SGHDN and CDR2 is FVKESK. Between the trimmed V and J ends, which lost 2 bases and 6 bases, there was a span of 13 bases. The CDR3 extends over 14 amino acids. In DNA form, the CDR3 reads TGTGCCAGCAGCCAATTGGGGGGGGCTCATGGCTACACCTTC. Translation: CASSQLGGAHGYTF. The entire variable domain, with the rest obtained from reference TRBV14 and TRBJ1-2, is as follows: EAGVTQFPSHSVIEKGQTVTLRCDPISGHDNLYWYRRVMGKEIKFLLHFVKESKQDESGMPNNRFLAERTGGTYSTLKVQPAELEDSGVYFCASSQLGGAHGYTFGSGTRLTVV.

The CDR3 region has the DNA TGTGCCAGCAGTGACTCCGAGACAGGCCCCGGGGAGCTGTTTTTT. Protein product: CASSDSETGPGELFF. The gene calls are TRBV6-4 and TRBJ2-2; TRBD1 might be the D (6 bases). This CDR3 region has 15 residues. Looked up from germline, CDR1 is MRHNA and CDR2 is SNTAGT. V lost 0 bases and J 6 bases, leaving 11 bases between the germline ends.

This clone is labeled as large. The chain is built from TRBV5-8 and TRBJ1-5; 7 bases line up with TRBD1. The CDR3 spans 15 residues. CDR1 and CDR2 from the germline V gene are SGHTS and YDEGEE. V trimming: 4 bases; J trimming: 1 base; junction bases outside the gene matches: 5. DNA of the CDR3: TGTGCCAGCAGCGTACAGGGGTACAGCAATCAGCCCCAGCATTTT. Protein product: CASSVQGYSNQPQHF.

The CDR3 DNA is TGCGCCAGCAGCCAAGTAGGCAGACTAGCGGGTTACGAGCAGTACTTC. Translation: CASSQVGRLAGYEQYF. The chain is built from TRBV4-3 and TRBJ2-7; 10 bases are a match to TRBD2. The CDR3 extends over 16 amino acids. Trimming removed 1 base from V and 4 bases from J; junction bases left unmatched: 7. The germline gives CDR1 LGHNA, CDR2 YSLEER.

The rearrangement links TRBV6-8 to TRBJ1-5; D perhaps matches TRBD1 (6 bases). V was clipped by 8 bases and J by 6 bases, with 14 bases between them. The CDR3 length is 13 residues. Germline-derived CDR1 and CDR2 are MNHGY and SAAAGT. The chain's CDR3 is CASQDRSAQPQHF. The DNA for the CDR3 is TGTGCCAGCCAAGACAGGAGTGCTCAGCCCCAGCATTTT.

With regard to this clone: A read error may account for a junction end that differs from germline. J is TRBJ1-4 and V is TRBV4-1; unclear D gene. Germline assignment: CDR1 MGHRA and CDR2 YSYEKL. CDR3 length: 15 residues. The CDR3 DNA reads as TGCGCCAGCAGCAAAGATCCCACAACTAATGAAAAACTGTTTTTT. Protein product: CASSKDPTTNEKLFF.